This TCR beta chain was observed in a study of yellow fever vaccine responses in identical twins (dated 2018 in TCRdb). General notes on the study: In the study, vaccine-responding T cell clones were precisely tracked in identical twins.

What the research found in general, with its limitations: The authors reported that the T cell response to vaccination in identical twins appeared partly convergent and partly personalized.

The library was obtained by RT-PCR. TCRdb lists the instrument as Illumina HiSeq 2500. TCRdb redid the processing of the public reads, applying fastp at Q25 and MiXCR, and retained in-frame beta chains. Every entry covers one CDR3 protein and lists the most common genes and DNA from its rows. The sample table holds around 33,000 distinct CDR3 sequences, of which approximately 54% were seen once. The ten largest clones represent about 4.6% of the sample. Measured from the cysteine to the phenylalanine, the CDR3 is 18 residues long. Only the CDR3 DNA is retained, 54 bases long and in frame from the first base. CDR1 is given as MGHRA and CDR2 as YSYEKL, both from the germline V gene. Germline trimming: 1 base from V, 8 bases from J; junction bases outside gene matches: 14. Note on this clonotype: Its cognate antigen has yet to be identified. No clone much larger than this one lies a single base away; base qualities are absent.

The sequence links TRBV4-1 to TRBJ2-1; 10 central bases correspond to TRBD1. This specimen consisted of T cells from blood (PBMCs), unsorted or a sorted subset (not recorded which), obtained before or after yellow fever vaccination (not recorded which). The receptor comes from a woman aged 18-35 years who received the yellow fever vaccine. Donor details come from another sample of the same person, matched by shared clones. The CDR3: CASSQGGVGTGAWYEQFF. At the DNA level, the sequence is TGCGCCAGCAGCCAAGGGGGTGTCGGGACAGGGGCCTGGTATGAGCAGTTCTTC.